The entry that follows covers one T cell receptor beta chain sequence. Researchers ran immunoSEQ v3.0 at survey level. Generated by immunoSEQ multiplex PCR, the TCRdb table keeps only in-frame clones and is missing some. The table records some 25,000 clones, approximately 83% of them present only once. The sample is drawn from a study of long-term antiretroviral therapy in people with HIV. Germline V gene data show CDR1 as LNHDA and CDR2 as SQIVND (reference sequence). The V gene end was trimmed by 3 bases and the J gene end by 2 bases; junction bases not matched to a gene: 1. The CDR3 extends over 15 amino acids.

The sequenced sample was unsorted PBMCs, obtained 0.7 years before starting antiretroviral therapy. This rearrangement joins TRBV19 to TRBJ2-2; 9 bases align to TRBD2. The origin of this receptor is a man aged 30-40 years with HIV. CDR3 loop: CASSILAGNTGELFF. CDR3 DNA: TGTGCCAGTAGTATCCTAGCGGGAAACACCGGGGAGCTGTTTTTT.